Listed below are T cell receptor beta chains from one sample, sequenced in a study of blood T cell repertoires in COVID-19. TCRdb's table, derived via immunoSEQ multiplex PCR, lists solely in-frame clones and lacks some. The profile shows fewer than 150,000 clones, around four fifths of them singletons. The specimen sequenced was peripheral blood. The receptor set was obtained from a man older than 75 with acute or convalescent COVID-19. The CDR3 runs from the conserved cysteine through the conserved F or W. A D gene is named only where the DNA matches it firmly.

>TRBJ2-5|TRBV7-8|TRBD2
CASSARRAGAQETQYF
>TRBJ2-3|TRBV6-1|NA
CASRERRATAQYF
>TRBJ2-1|TRBV10-3|TRBD1
CASKGQGVLDEQFF
>TRBJ2-5|TRBV28|TRBD1
CASSLRDRGETQYF
>TRBJ2-5|TRBV6-5|TRBD2
CASSSPGTSGSQYF
>TRBJ2-5|TRBV20-1|NA
CSATGEGTQYF
>TRBJ2-7|TRBV20-1|TRBD2
CSASGTSGRYGWYF
>TRBJ1-1|TRBV5-1|NA
CASSLMEGTEAFF
>TRBJ1-1|TRBV18|NA
CASSPQEKNTEAFF
>TRBJ2-7|TRBV6-2/TRBV6-3|NA
CASSYFNYEQYF
>TRBJ2-7|TRBV19|TRBD1
CASKIGGFGTGGHEQYF
>TRBJ1-5|TRBV7-8|NA
CASSLGARSGQPQHF
>TRBJ1-2|TRBV4-1|TRBD1
CASSRQSGGQGFGYTF
>TRBJ2-7|TRBV6-6|NA
CASSYDRTYEQYF
>TRBJ2-2|TRBV18|NA
CASSPSQLGAVTGELFF
>TRBJ2-2|TRBV19|NA
CASSRSDWGEGELFF
>TRBJ2-1|TRBV4-1|TRBD1
CASSPGQGWEQFF
>TRBJ2-3|TRBV3-1/TRBV3-2|TRBD1
CASSPYKQPRGRTDTQYF
>TRBJ1-5|TRBV7-2|TRBD1
CASSLTGTGDTYSNQPQHF
>TRBJ1-1|TRBV6-2/TRBV6-3|NA
CASSPPPPKHGTEAFF
>TRBJ1-2|TRBV6-1|NA
CASSEVGTMVSYTF
>TRBJ2-6|TRBV4-2|TRBD2
CASSQDMGGLSSGANVLTF
>TRBJ2-5|TRBV7-9|NA
CASSSGSQGPGETQYF
>TRBJ2-2|TRBV5-1|TRBD2
CASSFASGWAGELFF
>TRBJ2-2|TRBV4-1|NA
CASRRQVNTGELFF
>TRBJ2-5|TRBV5-1|TRBD1
CASSQGQGRDPYF
>TRBJ1-5|TRBV5-4|NA
CASSLGGTGSNQPQHF
>TRBJ1-2|TRBV7-8|TRBD1
CASSSRDRMVRSDGYTF
>TRBJ2-7|TRBV15|TRBD1
CATSEDRGSYEQYF
>TRBJ1-6|TRBV5-1|NA
CASSPRDSNSPLHF
>TRBJ1-6|TRBV5-1|NA
CASSPRFIKTDNSPLHF
>TRBJ2-1|TRBV7-9|TRBD2
CASRGLAGNYNEQFF
>TRBJ2-3|TRBV15|TRBD1
CATSSPGTGFSDTQYF
>TRBJ1-6|TRBV5-4|NA
CASSSGTHNSPLHF